This T cell receptor beta chain was recorded in a study of cytomegalovirus exposure and HLA in healthy donors. Study-level results: Association of a missense DCLRE1C variant with TCR beta V- and J-gene trimming was reported in a later analysis. Exclusion applied to some V segments, including TRBV6-2 and TRBV6-3, as they were indistinguishable. In a later analysis, specific HLA alleles were associated with approximately 16,000 TCR beta sequences at a 0.05 false discovery rate.

In this sample, this clone turned up once. Its specificity is unknown. The study ran its PCR with 60 Vbeta and 13 Jbeta primers. Libraries were prepared by immunoSEQ multiplex PCR; TCRdb keeps only in-frame clonotypes and omits some of them. The table shows some 120,000 clones, with approximately 61% occurring only once. Between the trimmed V and J ends, which lost 0 bases and 4 bases, there was a span of 7 bases. This CDR3 has 14 amino acids. Germline values: CDR1 MNHEY, CDR2 SMNVEV (reference sequence). Sequenced input: PBMCs. The chain couples TRBV27 to TRBJ2-1; no reliable D call. This TCR was sampled from a young man in good health and CMV-seropositive. The CDR3 nucleotides read TGTGCCAGCAGTTTATCTCCGGAGTACAATGAGCAGTTCTTC. As protein: CASSLSPEYNEQFF.